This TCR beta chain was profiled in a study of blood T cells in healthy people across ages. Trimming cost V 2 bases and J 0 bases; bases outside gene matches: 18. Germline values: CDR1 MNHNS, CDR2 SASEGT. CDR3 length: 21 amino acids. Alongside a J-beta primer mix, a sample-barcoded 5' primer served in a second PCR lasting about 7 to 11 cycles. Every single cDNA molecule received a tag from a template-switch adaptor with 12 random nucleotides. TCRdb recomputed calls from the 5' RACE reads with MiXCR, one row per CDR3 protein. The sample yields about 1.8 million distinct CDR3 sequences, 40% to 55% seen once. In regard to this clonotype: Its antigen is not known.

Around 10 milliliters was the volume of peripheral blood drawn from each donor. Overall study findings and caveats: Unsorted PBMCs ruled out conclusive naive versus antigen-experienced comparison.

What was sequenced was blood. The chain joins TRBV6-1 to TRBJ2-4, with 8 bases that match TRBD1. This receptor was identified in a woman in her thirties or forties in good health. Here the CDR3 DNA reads TGTGCCAGCAGTGAAACTTACACAGGGGGGATTGTTCGTAAAGCCAAAAACATTCAGTACTTC. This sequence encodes CASSETYTGGIVRKAKNIQYF.